This T cell receptor beta chain was sequenced for a study of T-cell reconstitution after alpha-beta-depleted transplantation in children. A library of TCRbeta sequences, prepared with unique molecular identifiers, was generated. Each CDR3 protein is one row after TCRdb ran MiXCR on the PCR reads. This table holds about 600,000 distinct CDR3 sequences, over 9.5% found once. In germline, CDR1 is DFQATT, CDR2 SNEGSKA (reference sequence). V was cut by 0 bases and J by 2 bases, with 11 bases left in between. CDR3 length: 15 residues. In its sample, this clonotype was seen a few times. Sequencing used PBMCs from the stem cell graft donor, obtained from the stem cell graft. This receptor was identified in a human donor who donated a stem cell graft to a child with acute myeloid leukemia. The rearrangement uses TRBV20-1 and TRBJ1-3, with D perhaps TRBD1 (5 bases). CDR3 loop: CSARDLAGTGNTIYF. DNA for the CDR3: TGCAGTGCTAGAGATCTCGCAGGGACTGGAAACACCATATATTTT.